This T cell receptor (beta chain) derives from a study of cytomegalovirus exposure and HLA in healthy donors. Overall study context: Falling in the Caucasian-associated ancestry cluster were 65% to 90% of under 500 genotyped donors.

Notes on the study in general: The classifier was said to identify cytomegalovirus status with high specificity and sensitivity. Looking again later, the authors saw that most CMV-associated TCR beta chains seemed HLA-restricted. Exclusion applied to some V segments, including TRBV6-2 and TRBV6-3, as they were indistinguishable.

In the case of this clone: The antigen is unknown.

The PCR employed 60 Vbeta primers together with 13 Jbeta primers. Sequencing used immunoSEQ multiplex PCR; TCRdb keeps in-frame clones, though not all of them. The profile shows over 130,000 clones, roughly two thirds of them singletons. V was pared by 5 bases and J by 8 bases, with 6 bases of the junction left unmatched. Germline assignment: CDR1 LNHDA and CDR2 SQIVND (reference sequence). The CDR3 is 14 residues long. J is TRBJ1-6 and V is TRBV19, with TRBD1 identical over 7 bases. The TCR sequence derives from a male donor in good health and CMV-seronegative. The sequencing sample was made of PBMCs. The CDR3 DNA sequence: TGTGCCAGTAGTCCGGGACAGTTCGATTCACCCCTCCACTTT. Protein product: CASSPGQFDSPLHF.